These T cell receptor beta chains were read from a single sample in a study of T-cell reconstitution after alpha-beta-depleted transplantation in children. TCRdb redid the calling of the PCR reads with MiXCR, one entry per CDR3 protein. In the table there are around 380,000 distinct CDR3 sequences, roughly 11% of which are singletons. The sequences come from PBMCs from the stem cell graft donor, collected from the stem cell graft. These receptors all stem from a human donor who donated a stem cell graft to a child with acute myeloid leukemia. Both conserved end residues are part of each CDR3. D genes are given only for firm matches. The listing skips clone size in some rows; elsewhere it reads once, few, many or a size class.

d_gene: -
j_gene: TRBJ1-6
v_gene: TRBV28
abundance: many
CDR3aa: CASSSMPGNSPLHF
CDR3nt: TGTGCCAGCAGTTCTATGCCGGGGAATTCACCCCTCCACTTT

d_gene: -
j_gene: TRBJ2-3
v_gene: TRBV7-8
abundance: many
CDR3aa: CASSLEAGRTDTQYF
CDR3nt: TGTGCCAGCAGCTTGGAGGCAGGGCGGACAGATACGCAGTATTTT

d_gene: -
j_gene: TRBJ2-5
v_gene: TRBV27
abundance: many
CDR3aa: CASNPTGTQTQETQYF
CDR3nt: TGTGCCAGCAATCCTACCGGGACGCAGACTCAAGAGACCCAGTACTTC

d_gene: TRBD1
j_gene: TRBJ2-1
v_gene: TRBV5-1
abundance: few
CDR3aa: CASSFGGQGREQFF
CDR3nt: TGCGCCAGCAGCTTCGGGGGACAGGGGCGAGAGCAGTTCTTC

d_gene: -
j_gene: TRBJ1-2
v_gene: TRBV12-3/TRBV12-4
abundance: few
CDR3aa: CASSSTTTYGYTF
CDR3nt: TGTGCCAGCAGTTCGACCACCACTTATGGCTACACCTTC

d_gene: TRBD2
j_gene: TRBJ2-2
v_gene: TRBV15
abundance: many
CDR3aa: CATSSEGGRGTGELFF
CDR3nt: TGTGCCACCAGCAGTGAGGGAGGGCGGGGAACCGGGGAGCTGTTTTTT

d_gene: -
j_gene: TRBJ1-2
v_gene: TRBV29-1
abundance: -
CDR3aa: CSVDSRADYGYTF
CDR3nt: TGCAGCGTTGATAGCAGGGCAGACTATGGCTACACCTTC

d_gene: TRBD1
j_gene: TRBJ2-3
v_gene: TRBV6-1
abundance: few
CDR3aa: CASSGTGADTQYF
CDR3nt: TGTGCCAGTTCCGGGACAGGAGCAGATACGCAGTATTTT

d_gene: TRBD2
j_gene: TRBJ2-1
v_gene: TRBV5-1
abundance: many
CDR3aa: CASSLAREANNEQFF
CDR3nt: TGCGCCAGCAGCTTGGCGCGGGAGGCTAACAATGAGCAGTTCTTC

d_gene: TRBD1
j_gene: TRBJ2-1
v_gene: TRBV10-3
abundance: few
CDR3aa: CAITAGQGDEQFF
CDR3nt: TGTGCCATCACCGCGGGACAGGGTGATGAGCAGTTCTTC

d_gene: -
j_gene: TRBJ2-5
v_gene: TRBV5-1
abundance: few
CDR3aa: CASTTQWAAGQETQYF
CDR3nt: TGCGCCAGCACCACACAGTGGGCTGCTGGGCAAGAGACCCAGTACTTC

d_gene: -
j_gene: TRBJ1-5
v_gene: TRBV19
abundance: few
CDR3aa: CASSIQGTGQPQHF
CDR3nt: TGTGCCAGTAGTATTCAGGGTACTGGACAGCCCCAGCATTTT

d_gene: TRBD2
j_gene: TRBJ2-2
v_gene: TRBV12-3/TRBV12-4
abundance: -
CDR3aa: CASRHTAGGPSAGELFF
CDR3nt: TGTGCCAGCAGACACACAGCGGGAGGGCCCTCTGCCGGGGAGCTGTTTTTT

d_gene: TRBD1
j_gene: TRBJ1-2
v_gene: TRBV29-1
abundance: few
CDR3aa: CSVDQGGGYGYTF
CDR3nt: TGCAGCGTTGACCAGGGGGGGGGCTATGGCTACACCTTC

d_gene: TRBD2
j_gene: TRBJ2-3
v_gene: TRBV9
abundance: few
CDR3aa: CASSSGRETDTQYF
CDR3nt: TGTGCCAGCAGCAGCGGGAGGGAAACAGATACGCAGTATTTT

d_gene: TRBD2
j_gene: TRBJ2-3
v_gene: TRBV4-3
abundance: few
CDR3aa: CASSQEPGLAGGYF
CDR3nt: TGCGCCAGCAGCCAAGAACCCGGACTAGCGGGAGGGTATTTT

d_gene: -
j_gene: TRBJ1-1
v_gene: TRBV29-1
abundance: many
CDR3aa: CSVKNTEAFF
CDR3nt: TGCAGCGTTAAGAACACTGAAGCTTTCTTT

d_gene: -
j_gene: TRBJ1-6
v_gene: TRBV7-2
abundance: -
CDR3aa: CASSLLGGGGLNSPLHF
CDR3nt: TGTGCCAGCAGCTTACTTGGGGGCGGTGGGCTCAATTCACCCCTCCACTTT

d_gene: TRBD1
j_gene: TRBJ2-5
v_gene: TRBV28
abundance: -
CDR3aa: CASSSRTGIPQETQYF
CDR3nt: TGTGCCAGCAGTTCAAGGACAGGGATACCCCAAGAGACCCAGTACTTC

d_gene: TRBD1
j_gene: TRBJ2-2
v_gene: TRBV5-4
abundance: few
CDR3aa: CASSSGTGYTGELFF
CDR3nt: TGTGCCAGCAGCTCAGGGACAGGGTACACCGGGGAGCTGTTTTTT

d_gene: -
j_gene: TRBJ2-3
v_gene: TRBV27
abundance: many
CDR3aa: CASSLSITDTQYF
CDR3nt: TGTGCCAGCAGTTTATCTATTACAGATACGCAGTATTTT

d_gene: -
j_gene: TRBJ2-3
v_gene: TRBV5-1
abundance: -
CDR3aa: CASASSGTDTQYF
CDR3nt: TGCGCCAGCGCTAGCAGTGGCACAGATACGCAGTATTTT

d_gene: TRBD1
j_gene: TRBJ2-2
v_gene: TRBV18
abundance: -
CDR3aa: CASSPPWTGKDGELFF
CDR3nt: TGTGCCAGCTCACCACCCTGGACAGGGAAGGACGGGGAGCTGTTTTTT

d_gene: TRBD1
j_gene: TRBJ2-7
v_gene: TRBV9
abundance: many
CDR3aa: CASSVTGQGAGQQYF
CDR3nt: TGTGCCAGCAGCGTAACCGGACAGGGGGCTGGCCAGCAGTACTTC

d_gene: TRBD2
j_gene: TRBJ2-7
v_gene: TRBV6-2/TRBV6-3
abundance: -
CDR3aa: CASIGTTTYEQYF
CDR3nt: TGTGCCAGCATCGGGACTACTACCTACGAGCAGTACTTC

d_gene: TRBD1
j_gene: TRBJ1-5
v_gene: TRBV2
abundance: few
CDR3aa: CASSGGTASNQPQHF
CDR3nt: TGTGCCAGCAGTGGGGGGACAGCCAGCAATCAGCCCCAGCATTTT

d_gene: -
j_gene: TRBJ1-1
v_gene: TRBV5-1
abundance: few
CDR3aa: CASAENTEAFF
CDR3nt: TGCGCCAGCGCGGAAAACACTGAAGCTTTCTTT

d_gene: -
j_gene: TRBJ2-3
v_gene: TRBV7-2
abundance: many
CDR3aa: CASSLAGRADTQYF
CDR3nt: TGTGCCAGCAGCTTAGCGGGTCGGGCAGATACGCAGTATTTT

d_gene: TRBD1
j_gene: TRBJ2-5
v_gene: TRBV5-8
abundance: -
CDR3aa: CASSQGDGTQETQYF
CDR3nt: TGTGCCAGCAGCCAGGGGGACGGAACGCAAGAGACCCAGTACTTC

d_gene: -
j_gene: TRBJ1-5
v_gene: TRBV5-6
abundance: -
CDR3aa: CASSLGHNFNQPQHF
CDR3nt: TGTGCCAGCAGCCTGGGACATAACTTCAATCAGCCCCAGCATTTT

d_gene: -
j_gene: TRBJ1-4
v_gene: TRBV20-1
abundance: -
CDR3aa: CSALPGNYEKLFF
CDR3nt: TGCAGTGCCCTACCCGGGAATTATGAAAAACTGTTTTTT

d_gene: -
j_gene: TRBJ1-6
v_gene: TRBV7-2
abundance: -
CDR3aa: CASRKNAGNSPLHF
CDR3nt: TGTGCCAGCAGGAAAAATGCCGGGAATTCACCCCTCCACTTT

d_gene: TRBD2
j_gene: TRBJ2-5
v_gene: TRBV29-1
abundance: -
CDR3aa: CSVLSGRGETQYF
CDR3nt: TGCAGCGTTCTTAGCGGGAGGGGAGAGACCCAGTACTTC

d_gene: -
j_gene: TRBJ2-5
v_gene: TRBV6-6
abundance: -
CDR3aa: CASSSSDGGTQYF
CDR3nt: TGTGCCAGCAGTTCTTCAGACGGTGGGACCCAGTACTTC

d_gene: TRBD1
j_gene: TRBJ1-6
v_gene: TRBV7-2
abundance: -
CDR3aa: CASSLPGQGYSPLHF
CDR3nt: TGTGCCAGCAGCTTACCGGGACAGGGGTATTCACCCCTCCACTTT

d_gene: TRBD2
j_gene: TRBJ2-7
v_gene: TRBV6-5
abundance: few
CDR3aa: CASSYYGTSIDRSYEQYF
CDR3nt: TGTGCCAGCAGTTACTACGGGACTAGCATCGATAGATCCTACGAGCAGTACTTC

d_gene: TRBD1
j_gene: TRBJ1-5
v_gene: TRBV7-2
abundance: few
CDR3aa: CASSWDRGDQPQHF
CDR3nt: TGTGCCAGCAGCTGGGACAGGGGGGATCAGCCCCAGCATTTT

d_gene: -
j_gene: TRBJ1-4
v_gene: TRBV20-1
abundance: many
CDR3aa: CSARDRHRTSTNEKLFF
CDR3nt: TGCAGTGCTAGAGATCGACACAGGACGTCAACTAATGAAAAACTGTTTTTT

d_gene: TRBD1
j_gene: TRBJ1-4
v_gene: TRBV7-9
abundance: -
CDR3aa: CASSFVGQGVEKLFF
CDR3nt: TGTGCCAGCAGCTTCGTAGGACAGGGAGTTGAAAAACTGTTTTTT

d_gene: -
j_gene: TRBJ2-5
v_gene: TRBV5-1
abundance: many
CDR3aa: CASSLGSNQETQYF
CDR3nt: TGTGCCAGCAGCCTCGGGAGCAACCAAGAGACCCAGTACTTC

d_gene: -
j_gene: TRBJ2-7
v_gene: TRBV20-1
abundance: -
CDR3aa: CSARYGLGYEQYF
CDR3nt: TGCAGTGCTAGGTACGGACTCGGGTACGAGCAGTACTTC

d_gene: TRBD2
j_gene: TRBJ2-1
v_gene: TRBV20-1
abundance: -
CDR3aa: CSAHRTSGSSLRWNEQFF
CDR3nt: TGCAGTGCTCATCGGACTAGCGGGAGTAGTTTGAGGTGGAATGAGCAGTTCTTC

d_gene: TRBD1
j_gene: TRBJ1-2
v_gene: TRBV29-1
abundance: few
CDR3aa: CSVAGQGPNYGYTF
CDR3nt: TGCAGCGTTGCGGGACAGGGCCCTAACTATGGCTACACCTTC

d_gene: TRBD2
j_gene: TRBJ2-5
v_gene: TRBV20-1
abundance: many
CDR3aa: CSPRLAGDQETQYF
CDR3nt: TGCAGCCCCAGGTTAGCGGGAGACCAAGAGACCCAGTACTTC

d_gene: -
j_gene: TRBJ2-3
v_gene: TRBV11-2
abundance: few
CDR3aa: CASSLDQAGTQYF
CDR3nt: TGTGCCAGCAGCTTAGATCAGGCGGGGACGCAGTATTTT

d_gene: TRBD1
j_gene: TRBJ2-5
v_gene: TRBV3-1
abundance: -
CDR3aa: CASSQDLDRGYQETQYF
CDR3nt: TGTGCCAGCAGCCAAGATTTGGACAGGGGGTACCAAGAGACCCAGTACTTC